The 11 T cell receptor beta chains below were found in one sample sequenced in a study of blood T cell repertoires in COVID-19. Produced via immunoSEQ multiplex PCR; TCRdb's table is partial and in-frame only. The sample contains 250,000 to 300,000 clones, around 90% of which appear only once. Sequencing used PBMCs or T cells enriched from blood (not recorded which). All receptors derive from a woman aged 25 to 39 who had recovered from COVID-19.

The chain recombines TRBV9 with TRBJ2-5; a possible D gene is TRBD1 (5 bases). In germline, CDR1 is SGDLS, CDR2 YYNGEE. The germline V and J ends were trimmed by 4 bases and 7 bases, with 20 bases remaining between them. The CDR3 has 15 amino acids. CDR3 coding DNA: TGTGCCAGCAGCCAAACAAATTCAGGGTTGGCGACCCAGTACTTC. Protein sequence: CASSQTNSGLATQYF.

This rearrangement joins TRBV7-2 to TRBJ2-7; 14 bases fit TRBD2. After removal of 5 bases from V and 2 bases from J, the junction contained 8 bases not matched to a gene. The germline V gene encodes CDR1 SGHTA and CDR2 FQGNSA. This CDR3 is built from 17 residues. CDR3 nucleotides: TGTGCCAGCAGCCCGGGACTAGCGGGAGTTAGGACCTACGAGCAGTACTTC. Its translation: CASSPGLAGVRTYEQYF.

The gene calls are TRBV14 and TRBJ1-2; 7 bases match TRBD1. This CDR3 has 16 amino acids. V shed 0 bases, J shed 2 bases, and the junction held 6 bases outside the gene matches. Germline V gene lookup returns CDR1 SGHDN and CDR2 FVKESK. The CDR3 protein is CASSQDRGSWNYGYTF. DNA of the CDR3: TGTGCCAGCAGCCAAGACAGGGGGTCTTGGAACTATGGCTACACCTTC. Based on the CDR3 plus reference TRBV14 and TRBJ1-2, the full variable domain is EAGVTQFPSHSVIEKGQTVTLRCDPISGHDNLYWYRRVMGKEIKFLLHFVKESKQDESGMPNNRFLAERTGGTYSTLKVQPAELEDSGVYFCASSQDRGSWNYGYTFGSGTRLTVV.

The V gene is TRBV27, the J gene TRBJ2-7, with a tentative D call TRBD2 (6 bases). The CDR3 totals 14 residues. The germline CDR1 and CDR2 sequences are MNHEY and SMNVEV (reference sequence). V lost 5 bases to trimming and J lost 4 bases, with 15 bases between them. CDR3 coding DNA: TGTGCCAGCAGTACACCCGGGACTCGATACGAGCAGTACTTC. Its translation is CASSTPGTRYEQYF.

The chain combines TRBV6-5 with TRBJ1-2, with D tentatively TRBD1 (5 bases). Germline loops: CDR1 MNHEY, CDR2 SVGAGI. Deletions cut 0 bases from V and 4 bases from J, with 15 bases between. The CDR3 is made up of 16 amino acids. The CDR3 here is CASSYSSIQDIYGYTF. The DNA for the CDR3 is TGTGCCAGCAGTTACTCAAGTATACAGGATATCTATGGCTACACCTTC.

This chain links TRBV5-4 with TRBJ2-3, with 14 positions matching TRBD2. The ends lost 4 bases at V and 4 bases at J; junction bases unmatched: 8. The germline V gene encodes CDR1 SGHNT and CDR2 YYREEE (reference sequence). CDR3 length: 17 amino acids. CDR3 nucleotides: TGTGCCAGCAGCCCCGGGACTAGCGGGAGTATCCCAGATACGCAGTATTTT. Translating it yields CASSPGTSGSIPDTQYF.

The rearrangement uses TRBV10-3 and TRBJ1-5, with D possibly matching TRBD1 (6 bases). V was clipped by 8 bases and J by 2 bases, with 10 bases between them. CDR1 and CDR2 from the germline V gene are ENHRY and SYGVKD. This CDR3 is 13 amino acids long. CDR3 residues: CAISGDRNQPQHF. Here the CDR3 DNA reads TGTGCCATCTCAGGGGATCGCAATCAGCCCCAGCATTTT.

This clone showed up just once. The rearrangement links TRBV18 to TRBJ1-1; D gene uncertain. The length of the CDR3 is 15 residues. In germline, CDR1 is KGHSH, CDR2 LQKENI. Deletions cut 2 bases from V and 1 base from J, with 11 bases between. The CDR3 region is CASSPGQVGNTEAFF. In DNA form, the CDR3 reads TGTGCCAGCTCACCAGGGCAGGTAGGGAACACTGAAGCTTTCTTT.

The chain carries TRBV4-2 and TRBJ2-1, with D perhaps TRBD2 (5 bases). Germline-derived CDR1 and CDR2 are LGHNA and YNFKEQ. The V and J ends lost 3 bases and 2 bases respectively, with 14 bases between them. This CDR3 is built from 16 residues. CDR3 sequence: CASSHLLSGAYNEQFF. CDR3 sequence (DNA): TGTGCCAGCAGCCACCTACTAAGCGGCGCCTACAATGAGCAGTTCTTC.

CDR3 amino acids: CASSRSGQRTDTQYF. In DNA form, the CDR3 reads TGTGCCAGCAGCCGGTCGGGACAGCGCACAGATACGCAGTATTTT. The J gene is TRBJ2-3, the V gene TRBV5-4; 7 bases agree with TRBD1. The CDR3 runs 15 residues. V shed 4 bases and J 1 base; nucleotides not matched to a gene: 6. In germline, CDR1 is SGHNT, CDR2 YYREEE (reference sequence).

CDR3: CASATPGGPTDTQYF. CDR3 bases: TGTGCCAGCGCTACGCCAGGGGGGCCCACAGATACGCAGTATTTT. The genes are TRBV28 and TRBJ2-3, with a weak D call TRBD1 (7 bases). CDR3 size: 15 residues. Germline V lookup: CDR1 MDHEN, CDR2 SYDVKM. The V and J ends lost 8 bases and 2 bases respectively, with 17 bases between them. The whole variable domain, filled in from reference TRBV28 and TRBJ2-3, reads DVKVTQSSRYLVKRTGEKVFLECVQDMDHENMFWYRQDPGLGLRLIYFSYDVKMKEKGDIPEGYSVSREKKERFSLILESASTNQTSMYLCASATPGGPTDTQYFGPGTRLTVL.